This T cell receptor (beta chain) was sequenced in a study of T cell responses to AZD1222 COVID-19 vaccine. Study findings and constraints: Only after the peak T cell response were repertoires sampled. Spike-specific TCR depth and breadth grew after two AZD1222 doses. Among the donors, most were white British and more were female, and clonal diversity was possibly underestimated.

As to this clone: Its antigen is not identified.

Data came from immunoSEQ multiplex PCR; TCRdb stores just in-frame clones and leaves some out. Among approximately 120,000 clones listed, approximately 85% were seen once. The V end lost 0 bases, the J end lost 3 bases, and 12 bases lay between the germline ends. The CDR3 is 15 residues long. Germline loops: CDR1 SGHRS, CDR2 YFSETQ. The material sequenced was peripheral blood, taken 28 days after the second AZD1222 dose. The sequence came from an adult who received the AZD1222 COVID-19 vaccine. J is TRBJ1-2 and V is TRBV5-1; D might be TRBD1 (5 bases). The DNA for the CDR3 is TGCGCCAGCAGCTTGGGCGGGGGATCGGACTATGGCTACACCTTC. Protein sequence: CASSLGGGSDYGYTF.